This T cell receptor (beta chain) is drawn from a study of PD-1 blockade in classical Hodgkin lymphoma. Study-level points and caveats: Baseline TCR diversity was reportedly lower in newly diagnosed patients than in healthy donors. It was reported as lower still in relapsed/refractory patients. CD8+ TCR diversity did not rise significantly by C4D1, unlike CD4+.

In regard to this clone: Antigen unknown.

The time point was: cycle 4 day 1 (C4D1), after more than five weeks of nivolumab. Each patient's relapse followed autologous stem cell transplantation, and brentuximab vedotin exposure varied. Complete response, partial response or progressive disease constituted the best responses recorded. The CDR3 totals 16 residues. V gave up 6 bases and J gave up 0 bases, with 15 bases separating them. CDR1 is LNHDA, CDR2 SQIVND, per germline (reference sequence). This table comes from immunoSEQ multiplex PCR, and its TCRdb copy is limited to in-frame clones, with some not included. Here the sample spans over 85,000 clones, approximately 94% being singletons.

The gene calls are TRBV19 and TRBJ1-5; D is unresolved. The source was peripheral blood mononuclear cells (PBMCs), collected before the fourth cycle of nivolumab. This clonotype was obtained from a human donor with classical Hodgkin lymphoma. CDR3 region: CASSNPVAASNQPQHF. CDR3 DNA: TGTGCCAGTAGCAACCCAGTGGCAGCTAGCAATCAGCCCCAGCATTTT.